The clone carrying this T cell receptor (beta chain) was picked up many times. Its antigen is unknown. TCRdb passed the 5' RACE reads through MiXCR, listing each CDR3 protein once. Seen here are about 430,000 distinct CDR3 sequences, approximately 17% observed once, and the top ten hold less than 15%. Trimming removed 4 bases at V and 4 bases at J, with 21 bases between. Germline CDR1 SGHRS, CDR2 YFSETQ. The CDR3 is made up of 16 amino acids. The data were obtained in a study of identical twins. The study, taken as a whole, reports: With monozygotic twins, out-of-frame TCR alpha sharing exceeded what models estimated.

This TCR came from a man aged 45-60 years in good health. The sequencing input was naive T cells sorted from blood. The V and J genes are TRBV5-1 and TRBJ2-7, with D tentatively TRBD1 (6 bases). The CDR3 coding sequence is TGCGCCAGCAGCGCAAGCCCGGGACAAGCTATGTACGAGCAGTACTTC. It is translated as CASSASPGQAMYEQYF.